This T cell receptor (beta chain) was sequenced in a study of somatic mutations in cytotoxic T cells in rheumatoid arthritis. TCRdb's copy holds only in-frame clones and misses some; the assay was immunoSEQ multiplex PCR. This table holds 15,000 to 20,000 clones, approximately 75% found once. Germline V gene sequence: CDR1 MGHRA, CDR2 YSYEKL. With 0 bases removed from V and 11 bases from J, the gap between germline ends came to 10 bases. The CDR3 consists of 13 residues. The chain uses TRBV4-1 and TRBJ1-4, with D unresolved. The sequenced material came from CD8+ T cells sorted from blood. The sequence came from an adult with rheumatoid arthritis. The CDR3 DNA follows: TGCGCCAGCAGCCAAGATAACCAGGTGAAACTGTTTTTT. Its protein product is CASSQDNQVKLFF.